One and the same sample provided the 12 T cell receptor beta chains below, sequenced in a study of control samples from healthy donors and cancer patients. Libraries were prepared by immunoSEQ multiplex PCR; TCRdb keeps only in-frame clonotypes and omits some of them. The table shows hundreds of thousands of clones, with 80% to 95% occurring only once. Sequencing was carried out using PBMCs. These receptors were obtained from a man in his forties with head and neck cancer.

The J gene is TRBJ2-7, the V gene TRBV12-3 or TRBV12-4; D remains unclear. Trimming stripped 1 base from V and 10 bases from J, with 8 bases between. The CDR3 length is 11 residues. The CDR3 nucleotides read TGTGCCAGCAGTTTAGAGGGCCAACAGTACTTC. Translation gives CASSLEGQQYF.

The chain links TRBV3-1 (or the pseudogene TRBV3-2) to TRBJ2-7, with TRBD2 matching over 9 bases. The CDR3 runs to 16 residues. Germline loops: CDR1 LGHDT, CDR2 YNNKEL (reference sequence). Unmatched junction bases numbered 9, after V lost 0 bases and J lost 6 bases. The CDR3 loop is CASSQEGAGGGGEQYF. The CDR3 DNA follows: TGTGCCAGCAGCCAAGAAGGTGCGGGAGGGGGCGGCGAGCAGTACTTC.

The chain has TRBV6-5 and TRBJ2-4; 7 positions match TRBD2. Trimming at V came to 4 bases and at J to 8 bases, leaving 11 bases not matched to a gene. CDR1 and CDR2 from the germline V gene are MNHEY and SVGAGI. There are 15 residues in the CDR3. CDR3 in amino acids: CASSLTPGLSYIQYF. The DNA of the CDR3 is TGTGCCAGCAGTTTGACCCCGGGACTAAGTTACATTCAGTACTTC.

The chain recombines TRBV3-1 (or the pseudogene TRBV3-2) with TRBJ2-6; no clear D. Trimming removed 5 bases at V and 0 bases at J, with 2 bases between. This CDR3 is 13 amino acids long. The germline gives CDR1 LGHDT, CDR2 YNNKEL (reference sequence). The CDR3: CASSNSGANVLTF. CDR3 coding DNA: TGTGCCAGCAGCAACTCTGGGGCCAACGTCCTGACTTTC.

The chain employs TRBV9 and TRBJ1-4; no reliable D call. CDR3 length: 12 amino acids. Germline-derived CDR1 and CDR2 are SGDLS and YYNGEE. V dropped 4 bases and J dropped 8 bases, with 9 bases sitting between them. The CDR3 bases are TGTGCCAGCAGCCCAGGAGGGGAAAAACTGTTTTTT. This sequence encodes CASSPGGEKLFF. The full variable domain, in which reference TRBV9 and TRBJ1-4 provide the parts outside the CDR3, is DSGVTQTPKHLITATGQRVTLRCSPRSGDLSVYWYQQSLDQGLQFLIQYYNGEERAKGNILERFSAQQFPDLHSELNLSSLELGDSALYFCASSPGGEKLFFGSGTQLSVL.

V and J are TRBV9 and TRBJ2-7; 11 nucleotides agree with TRBD1. CDR3 length: 16 residues. Germline loops: CDR1 SGDLS, CDR2 YYNGEE. The V segment lost 0 bases and the J segment 2 bases; nucleotides outside the gene matches: 4. CDR3 DNA: TGTGCCAGCAGCGTAGGTCCGGGACAGGGGGCCTACGAGCAGTACTTC. Its protein is CASSVGPGQGAYEQYF.

To note about this clone: Other DNA variants within this sample encode the same CDR3. The chain carries TRBV12-3 or TRBV12-4 and TRBJ1-2; possible D gene TRBD1, 6 bases. Trimming left V 1 base short and J 8 bases short, with 11 bases between. The CDR3 covers 13 residues. The CDR3 DNA follows: TGTGCCAGCAGTTTAGGGCAGGGGAGCGGCTACACCTTC. Translated: CASSLGQGSGYTF.

This clone was picked up a small number of times. The V gene is TRBV10-2, the J gene TRBJ2-3, with 7 nucleotides matching TRBD2. This CDR3 is built from 16 residues. CDR1 WSHSY and CDR2 SAAADI come from the germline V gene. J lost 1 base, V lost 6 bases, and 10 bases had no gene match. CDR3 nucleotides: TGCGCCAGCAGCCCGGAGGGGAGGGGCGGCACAGATACGCAGTATTTT. It translates to CASSPEGRGGTDTQYF.

The chain recombines TRBV24-1 with TRBJ2-3, with D possibly being TRBD1 (6 bases). V was trimmed by 4 bases and J by 1 base, leaving 11 bases between them. This CDR3 has 15 amino acids. CDR1 and CDR2 (germline): KGHDR, SFDVKD. CDR3 sequence reads: CATSEPRTGTDTQYF. CDR3 DNA: TGTGCCACCAGTGAACCCCGGACAGGCACAGATACGCAGTATTTT.

The V and J genes are TRBV5-1 and TRBJ1-5; a possible D gene is TRBD1 (5 bases). CDR1 is SGHRS, CDR2 YFSETQ, per germline. CDR3 length: 14 amino acids. Trimming pared 3 bases from V and 1 base from J, leaving 8 bases between. The DNA of the CDR3 is TGCGCCAGCAGCTCGGGACCGAGCAATCAGCCCCAGCATTTT. Residues: CASSSGPSNQPQHF.

The chain has TRBV19 and TRBJ1-5; D unclear. Germline-derived CDR1 and CDR2 are LNHDA and SQIVND (reference sequence). The germline V and J ends were trimmed by 10 bases and 1 base, with 14 bases remaining between them. The CDR3 has 14 residues. CDR3 region: CATARVGSNQPQHF. The CDR3 DNA is TGTGCCACGGCCCGGGTGGGAAGCAATCAGCCCCAGCATTTT.

CDR3 in DNA: TGTGCCAGCAGTTTATCGGGACGTAACACAGATACGCAGTATTTT. Its translation: CASSLSGRNTDTQYF. The V call is TRBV27, the J call TRBJ2-3; D is perhaps TRBD1 or TRBD2 (5 bases each). The V gene lost 0 bases and the J gene lost 2 bases, with 9 bases spanning the gap. Germline V lookup: CDR1 MNHEY, CDR2 SMNVEV (reference sequence). This CDR3 contains 15 residues.